The 24 T cell receptor beta chains listed next were all sequenced from one sample in a study of T-cell memory formation after mild COVID-19. Via MiXCR, TCRdb re-called the 5' RACE reads, giving one row per CDR3 protein. Among just over 200,000 distinct CDR3 sequences listed, 9.5% to 10% were seen once. Sequenced material: PBMCs or a T cell subset sorted from them (not recorded which). These receptors were taken from a young man who had mild COVID-19 (a few samples of this study predate the infection). Cell type and time point are not known.

The chain is built from TRBV7-9 and TRBJ1-2; a possible D gene is TRBD1 (5 bases). V shed 5 bases and J shed 4 bases, with 17 bases lying between them. The CDR3 contains 15 residues. The germline V gene encodes CDR1 SEHNR and CDR2 FQNEAQ (reference sequence). CDR3 protein: CASSAGGLQSYGYTF. The DNA for the CDR3 is TGTGCCAGCAGCGCCGGGGGTTTACAGTCCTATGGCTACACCTTC.

This clonotype occurred many times. The rearrangement joins TRBV9 to TRBJ2-3, with a tentative D call TRBD1 (6 bases). Between the trimmed V and J ends, which lost 4 bases and 4 bases, there was a span of 10 bases. Germline values: CDR1 SGDLS, CDR2 YYNGEE. The CDR3 sequence is 13 residues long. In DNA form, the CDR3 reads TGTGCCAGCAGCCTCCGACAGGCAGATACGCAGTATTTT. It translates to CASSLRQADTQYF.

The chain joins TRBV7-9 to TRBJ2-2; 7 bases are shared with TRBD2. Trimming removed 1 base from V and 3 bases from J; junction bases left unmatched: 2. Germline V lookup: CDR1 SEHNR, CDR2 FQNEAQ (reference sequence). CDR3 length: 15 amino acids. The CDR3 spells CASSLDLADTGELFF. CDR3 in DNA: TGTGCCAGCAGCTTAGACCTAGCGGACACCGGGGAGCTGTTTTTT.

V is TRBV20-1 and J is TRBJ2-4; no firm D call. The germline V gene has CDR1 DFQATT and CDR2 SNEGSKA (reference sequence). With 0 bases removed from V and 0 bases from J, the gap between germline ends came to 6 bases. CDR3 size: 14 residues. The DNA for the CDR3 is TGCAGTGCTAGAGATGCGTTAGCCAAAAACATTCAGTACTTC. As protein: CSARDALAKNIQYF.

The chain couples TRBV19 to TRBJ2-3, with a possible D match to TRBD2 (5 bases). Trimming took 7 bases from V and 6 from J, leaving 17 bases between them. Germline loops: CDR1 LNHDA, CDR2 SQIVND (reference sequence). The CDR3 has 14 residues. The CDR3 nucleotides are TGTGCCAGTACGACTCGGGGTTCGGCGGATACGCAGTATTTT. This encodes CASTTRGSADTQYF.

There are a few counts of this clonotype. At one end, the junction sequence differs from germline, possibly due to a read error. This chain links TRBV3-1 with TRBJ2-1, with D perhaps given as TRBD1 or TRBD2 (5 bases each). This CDR3 comprises 11 residues. Germline V gene sequence: CDR1 LGHDT, CDR2 YNNKEL (reference sequence). The CDR3 here is CASSQSSGTVF. For the CDR3, the DNA is TGTGCCAGCAGCCAAAGTTCAGGGACGGTCTTC.

Only a few counts were recorded for this clonotype. The chain links TRBV2 to TRBJ1-1; possible D gene TRBD1, 6 bases. CDR3 size: 13 residues. The germline CDR1 and CDR2 sequences are SNHLY and FYNNEI. V was cut by 8 bases and J by 3 bases, with 13 bases left in between. In DNA, the CDR3 is TGTGCCAGCGCCAACAGGGAGGACACTGAAGCTTTCTTT. Amino acids: CASANREDTEAFF. Using reference TRBV2 and TRBJ1-1 for the parts outside the CDR3, the full variable domain is EPEVTQTPSHQVTQMGQEVILRCVPISNHLYFYWYRQILGQKVEFLVSFYNNEISEKSEIFDDQFSVERPDGSNFTLKIRSTKLEDSAMYFCASANREDTEAFFGQGTRLTVV.

This clonotype appeared a few times. The gene calls are TRBV7-3 and TRBJ2-1; TRBD1 is a possible D gene (6 bases). CDR1 is SGHTA and CDR2 is FQGTGA in the germline V gene. CDR3 length: 15 residues. Trimming removed 5 bases from V and 6 bases from J, with 17 bases in between. The CDR3 loop reads CASSLWGLPANEQFF. CDR3 in DNA: TGTGCCAGCAGCCTGTGGGGGCTGCCGGCCAATGAGCAGTTCTTC.

This clonotype was counted many times. The chain carries TRBV12-3 or TRBV12-4 and TRBJ2-3, with 8 bases matching TRBD2. The CDR3 has 17 amino acids. V lost 6 bases, J lost 6 bases, and 17 bases stayed unmatched. CDR3 in amino acids: CASSRNTIAGRADTQYF. The CDR3 DNA reads as TGTGCCAGCAGCCGAAACACCATAGCGGGGCGAGCCGATACGCAGTATTTT.

V usage is TRBV6-5 and J usage is TRBJ1-1; D remains ambiguous. The CDR3 loop spans 11 amino acids. Germline V gene lookup returns CDR1 MNHEY and CDR2 SVGAGI. V was shortened by 8 bases and J by 5 bases, with 9 bases between the two germline ends. The CDR3, as DNA: TGTGCCAGCCTATCGGGTACTGAAGCTTTCTTT. Protein sequence: CASLSGTEAFF.

V and J are TRBV5-5 and TRBJ1-2; no clear D gene. Germline assignment: CDR1 SGHKS and CDR2 YYEKEE (reference sequence). Trimming left V 0 bases short and J 2 bases short, with 5 bases between. This CDR3 spans 13 amino acids. In DNA form, the CDR3 reads TGTGCCAGCAGCTTGGCGGACAACTATGGCTACACCTTC. Translating gives CASSLADNYGYTF.

This clonotype was seen a handful of times. V is TRBV27 and J is TRBJ2-5; tentatively, D is TRBD1 (6 bases). The CDR3 spans 13 residues. Germline lookup yields CDR1 MNHEY and CDR2 SMNVEV (reference sequence). V was shortened by 8 bases and J by 6 bases, with 16 bases between the two germline ends. The CDR3, as DNA: TGTGCCAGCCGTCCCCAGGGGCGAAAGACCCAGTACTTC. It codes for CASRPQGRKTQYF.

To note about this clonotype: A read error may account for a junction end that differs from germline. The chain is built from TRBV5-1 and TRBJ2-5; D is perhaps TRBD1 or TRBD2 (5 bases each). The CDR3 is 12 amino acids. From germline, CDR1 is SGHRS and CDR2 YFSETQ. The CDR3 DNA is TGCGCCAGCAGCTTCTCACGGGACCCAAGGGACTTC. It is translated as CASSFSRDPRDF.

A few counts support this clonotype. Its ends do not fully match the called genes, so a read error is possible. The chain couples TRBV4-2 to TRBJ1-2; the match to TRBD1 covers 8 bases. The CDR3 spans 15 residues. Germline-derived CDR1 and CDR2 are LGHNA and YNFKEQ. CDR3 nucleotides: TGTGCCAGCAGCCACTTAAGGACAGGGTCCTATCGCTACACCTTC. It specifies CASSHLRTGSYRYTF.

This clonotype has at least ten counts. The genes are TRBV5-5 and TRBJ2-1, with 9 nucleotides matching TRBD1. Trimming cost V 4 bases and J 7 bases; bases outside gene matches: 6. CDR3 length: 14 amino acids. The germline CDR1 and CDR2 sequences are SGHKS and YYEKEE (reference sequence). The CDR3 protein is CASSRTGVGNEQFF. CDR3 bases: TGTGCCAGCAGCCGGACAGGGGTGGGGAATGAGCAGTTCTTC.

This clonotype has a handful of counts. V is TRBV9 and J is TRBJ2-7; D is perhaps TRBD1 (5 bases). Trimming took 0 bases from V and 5 from J, leaving 12 bases between them. There are 14 residues in the CDR3. CDR1 and CDR2 (germline): SGDLS, YYNGEE. The CDR3 loop is CASSVAGSPDEQYF. The CDR3 coding sequence is TGTGCCAGCAGCGTAGCAGGGTCACCGGACGAGCAGTACTTC.

The chain couples TRBV27 to TRBJ2-3; no definite D call. V was cut by 7 bases and J by 1 base, with 9 bases left in between. This CDR3 has 13 amino acids. The V gene's germline CDR1 is MNHEY and CDR2 SMNVEV (reference sequence). The CDR3 region is CASKLTGTDTQYF. In DNA, the CDR3 is TGTGCCAGCAAACTAACCGGCACAGATACGCAGTATTTT.

This clonotype was picked up many times. The rearrangement uses TRBV6-5 and TRBJ2-3; 8 bases line up with TRBD1. Germline-derived CDR1 and CDR2 are MNHEY and SVGAGI. Losses at the gene ends were 7 bases for V and 3 bases for J; bases not matched to a gene: 6. This CDR3 spans 14 amino acids. CDR3 sequence (DNA): TGTGCCAGCAAACCGGGACAGGCAACAGATACGCAGTATTTT. Protein: CASKPGQATDTQYF.

This clonotype showed up just a few times. The chain uses TRBV29-1 and TRBJ1-4; D unresolved. The CDR3 loop spans 14 amino acids. The V gene lost 4 bases and the J gene lost 0 bases, with 9 bases spanning the gap. CDR1 and CDR2 from the germline V gene are SQVTM and ANQGSEA. Here the CDR3 DNA reads TGCAGCGTTGGAGGCCGGGCAACTAATGAAAAACTGTTTTTT. Protein sequence: CSVGGRATNEKLFF.

The chain links TRBV7-2 to TRBJ2-5, with 7 bases aligning to TRBD2. The CDR3 is 15 amino acids. The trim removed 5 bases at V and 1 base at J, leaving 7 bases unmatched. The germline V gene encodes CDR1 SGHTA and CDR2 FQGNSA. CDR3 sequence reads: CASSRSGVPQETQYF. The CDR3, as DNA: TGTGCCAGCAGCCGGAGCGGGGTGCCCCAAGAGACCCAGTACTTC. Looking up the rest from reference TRBV7-2 and TRBJ2-5 gives the full variable domain: GAGVSQSPSNKVTEKGKDVELRCDPISGHTALYWYRQSLGQGLEFLIYFQGNSAPDKSGLPSDRFSAERTGGSVSTLTIQRTQQEDSAVYLCASSRSGVPQETQYFGPGTRLLVL.

On this clonotype: One end of the junction is discordant with germline, which a read error may explain. This sequence joins TRBV11-2 and TRBJ2-1; the match to TRBD2 covers 9 bases. CDR3 length: 15 amino acids. Germline V CDR1 and CDR2: SGHAT, FQNNGV. CDR3 in DNA: TGTGCCAGCAGCTATTCTAGCGGGGCGATCAATGAGAAGTTCTTC. Its translation: CASSYSSGAINEKFF.

This clonotype was counted many times. Written as DNA, the CDR3 is TGTGCCAGCAGCTTAGGCAGGTCCATGAACACTGAAGCTTTCTTT. As protein: CASSLGRSMNTEAFF. The chain uses TRBV7-2 and TRBJ1-1; no clear D gene. The CDR3 is 15 residues long. The V gene's germline CDR1 is SGHTA and CDR2 FQGNSA. V lost 1 base and J lost 0, with 9 bases in between. Drawing the rest from reference TRBV7-2 and TRBJ1-1, the complete variable domain is GAGVSQSPSNKVTEKGKDVELRCDPISGHTALYWYRQSLGQGLEFLIYFQGNSAPDKSGLPSDRFSAERTGGSVSTLTIQRTQQEDSAVYLCASSLGRSMNTEAFFGQGTRLTVV.

A few counts support this clonotype. The chain recombines TRBV7-2 with TRBJ1-1; D possibly corresponds to TRBD1 (5 bases). V dropped 3 bases and J dropped 7 bases, with 9 bases sitting between them. Germline CDR1 reads SGHTA; CDR2 reads FQGNSA. The CDR3 length is 12 residues. The CDR3 bases are TGTGCCAGCAGCTTGTCAGGGAATGAAGCTTTCTTT. Amino acids: CASSLSGNEAFF.

Many counts were recorded for this clonotype. The CDR3: CASSLTAGDVRTDTQYF. CDR3 bases: TGTGCCAGCAGTTTAACCGCAGGGGACGTGAGGACAGATACGCAGTATTTT. The rearrangement joins TRBV27 to TRBJ2-3; a possible D gene is TRBD1 (6 bases). V lost 2 bases and J lost 3, with 18 bases in between. Germline assignment: CDR1 MNHEY and CDR2 SMNVEV (reference sequence). The CDR3 loop spans 17 amino acids.